The 30 T cell receptor beta chains given below trace back to one sample, sequenced in a study of OX40 agonist ivuxolimab in advanced cancers. The repertoire was sequenced with immunoSEQ multiplex PCR; TCRdb's copy has only in-frame clones and lacks some. The sample lists about 59,000 clones; 75% to 90% were seen once. This specimen consisted of CD4+ or CD8+ T cells sorted from blood, obtained in a trial of the OX40 agonist ivuxolimab. These receptors were obtained from an adult with an advanced solid tumor such as melanoma, head and neck, liver or kidney cancer.

A few counts support this clone. The chain links TRBV6-4 to TRBJ1-5, with 7 bases lining up with TRBD1. The V and J ends lost 5 bases and 3 bases, in that order; junction bases with no gene match: 7. This CDR3 comprises 15 residues. Germline V gene data show CDR1 as MRHNA and CDR2 as SNTAGT. The CDR3 bases are TGTGCCAGCAGTCGACAGGGAGGTACCAATCAGCCCCAGCATTTT. Its protein is CASSRQGGTNQPQHF.

This sequence joins TRBV10-3 and TRBJ1-2, with D perhaps matching TRBD1 (6 bases). The V and J ends lost 2 bases and 4 bases respectively, with 11 bases between them. This CDR3 contains 14 residues. Germline V lookup: CDR1 ENHRY, CDR2 SYGVKD. CDR3 loop: CAISEMGAAYGYTF. CDR3 nucleotides: TGTGCCATCAGTGAGATGGGGGCTGCCTATGGCTACACCTTC.

This chain joins TRBV11-2 and TRBJ1-1, with TRBD1 identical over 7 bases. Losses at the gene ends were 0 bases for V and 0 bases for J; bases not matched to a gene: 7. The length of the CDR3 is 17 residues. CDR1 is SGHAT, CDR2 FQNNGV, per germline. As DNA, the CDR3 is TGTGCCAGCAGCTTAGAGGGGACACAGGGGATGAACACTGAAGCTTTCTTT. This encodes CASSLEGTQGMNTEAFF. The full variable domain, in which reference TRBV11-2 and TRBJ1-1 provide the parts outside the CDR3, is EAGVAQSPRYKIIEKRQSVAFWCNPISGHATLYWYQQILGQGPKLLIQFQNNGVVDDSQLPKDRFSAERLKGVDSTLKIQPAKLEDSAVYLCASSLEGTQGMNTEAFFGQGTRLTVV.

The rearrangement joins TRBV2 to TRBJ2-1, with 9 nucleotides matching TRBD1. The CDR3 has 16 amino acids. Trimming took 4 bases from V and 0 from J; bases not matched to a gene: 4. In germline, CDR1 is SNHLY, CDR2 FYNNEI. This CDR3 reads CASSGLTGGSYNEQFF. The CDR3 DNA reads TGTGCCAGCAGTGGGTTGACAGGGGGCTCCTACAATGAGCAGTTCTTC.

This clone was recorded a few times. The chain uses TRBV10-3 and TRBJ2-3, with D tentatively TRBD1 (5 bases). The CDR3 consists of 13 residues. The V end was cut by 4 bases, the J end by 5 bases, with 10 bases between. Germline values: CDR1 ENHRY, CDR2 SYGVKD. The CDR3 sequence: CAISVDTRDTQYF. DNA for the CDR3: TGTGCCATCAGTGTGGACACAAGAGATACGCAGTATTTT.

The chain carries TRBV27 and TRBJ2-7, with 7 bases matching TRBD2. The V and J ends lost 6 bases and 0 bases, in that order; junction bases with no gene match: 5. The length of the CDR3 is 14 residues. CDR1 MNHEY and CDR2 SMNVEV come from the germline V gene (reference sequence). CDR3 sequence: CASRRAGNSYEQYF. The CDR3 nucleotides read TGTGCCAGCAGACGAGCGGGGAACTCCTACGAGCAGTACTTC.

In its sample, this clone was seen a few times. V is TRBV6-5 and J is TRBJ2-7; tentative D call: TRBD2 (5 bases). The V and J ends lost 6 bases and 3 bases respectively, with 9 bases between them. CDR3 length: 12 residues. Germline V gene sequence: CDR1 MNHEY, CDR2 SVGAGI. The CDR3 loop is CASRGGGYEQYF. As DNA, the CDR3 is TGTGCCAGCAGAGGAGGCGGCTACGAGCAGTACTTC.

J is TRBJ2-3 and V is TRBV7-3, with TRBD2 matching 7 bases. In germline, CDR1 is SGHTA, CDR2 FQGTGA. With V trimmed by 1 base and J by 0 bases, 4 bases remained unmatched. This CDR3 contains 16 residues. The CDR3 protein is CASSLMGLLSTDTQYF. The CDR3 DNA reads TGTGCCAGCAGCTTAATGGGACTACTTAGCACAGATACGCAGTATTTT.

The rearrangement links TRBV7-8 to TRBJ2-7; D remains ambiguous. The CDR3 length is 12 residues. The V end was cut by 6 bases, the J end by 7 bases, with 13 bases between. Germline CDR1 SGHVS, CDR2 FQNEAQ. CDR3 loop: CASSRNLGEQYF. The DNA for the CDR3 is TGTGCCAGCAGTCGGAACCTGGGGGAGCAGTACTTC.

CDR3 loop: CASTNLGETQYF. Written as DNA, the CDR3 is TGTGCCAGCACCAATCTGGGGGAGACCCAGTACTTC. The chain combines TRBV7-2 with TRBJ2-5; no clear D gene. Trimming stripped 7 bases from V and 5 bases from J, with 11 bases between. The CDR3 totals 12 residues. Germline assignment: CDR1 SGHTA and CDR2 FQGNSA. Supplemented by reference TRBV7-2 and TRBJ2-5, the full variable domain reads GAGVSQSPSNKVTEKGKDVELRCDPISGHTALYWYRQSLGQGLEFLIYFQGNSAPDKSGLPSDRFSAERTGGSVSTLTIQRTQQEDSAVYLCASTNLGETQYFGPGTRLLVL.

The V gene is TRBV11-2, the J gene TRBJ2-1; no clear D gene. V lost 1 base and J lost 7, with 5 bases in between. The CDR3 has 12 residues. The germline V gene encodes CDR1 SGHAT and CDR2 FQNNGV. The chain's CDR3 is CASSLVANEQFF. DNA for the CDR3: TGTGCCAGCAGCTTAGTGGCAAATGAGCAGTTCTTC. The full variable domain, its missing parts supplied by reference TRBV11-2 and TRBJ2-1, is EAGVAQSPRYKIIEKRQSVAFWCNPISGHATLYWYQQILGQGPKLLIQFQNNGVVDDSQLPKDRFSAERLKGVDSTLKIQPAKLEDSAVYLCASSLVANEQFFGPGTRLTVL.

This chain uses TRBV7-2 with TRBJ1-2, with D maybe TRBD1 (5 bases). V was clipped by 2 bases and J by 4 bases, with 8 bases between them. The germline CDR1 and CDR2 sequences are SGHTA and FQGNSA. This CDR3 region has 13 residues. In DNA form, the CDR3 reads TGTGCCAGCAGCTTACCAGGGCTCTATGGCTACACCTTC. Its protein product is CASSLPGLYGYTF.

The gene calls are TRBV19 and TRBJ2-4; 10 bases line up with TRBD2. Germline values: CDR1 LNHDA, CDR2 SQIVND (reference sequence). This CDR3 spans 18 amino acids. V shed 4 bases, J shed 1 base, and the junction held 10 bases outside the gene matches. CDR3 nucleotide sequence: TGTGCCAGTAGTAGTCTAGCGGGGGCCCGTCTGGCCAAAAACATTCAGTACTTC. This translates into CASSSLAGARLAKNIQYF.

V gene TRBV10-3 combines with J gene TRBJ2-1; 11 positions agree with TRBD2. Germline CDR1 reads ENHRY; CDR2 reads SYGVKD. The CDR3 extends over 15 amino acids. Germline trimming cut 7 bases from V and 5 bases from J; bases unmatched to any gene: 7. This CDR3 reads CAITSGTSGNNEQFF. Written as DNA, the CDR3 is TGTGCCATCACCTCCGGGACTAGCGGTAACAATGAGCAGTTCTTC.

This clone has a single count. The V call is TRBV6-1, the J call TRBJ2-7, with TRBD2 identical over 7 bases. The CDR3 is 12 amino acids. With V trimmed by 6 bases and J by 7 bases, 6 bases remained unmatched. The germline gives CDR1 MNHNS, CDR2 SASEGT. The CDR3 nucleotides read TGTGCCAGCAGCTCGGGGCGGGGGGAGCAGTACTTC. Protein product: CASSSGRGEQYF.

To note about this clone: Relative to the germline gene, one junction end is altered; a read error may explain this. The chain combines TRBV6-5 with TRBJ2-1; a possible D gene is TRBD2 (5 bases). This CDR3 contains 10 residues. Germline CDR1 is MNHEY and CDR2 is SVGAGI. CDR3 sequence (DNA): TGTGCCAGCAGATGGGAGAGCCTTATCTTC. Amino acids: CASRWESLIF.

V gene TRBV4-2 combines with J gene TRBJ1-2; D gene unclear. The CDR3 covers 14 residues. V was clipped by 1 base and J by 8 bases, with 14 bases between them. CDR1 LGHNA and CDR2 YNFKEQ come from the germline V gene. The CDR3 DNA reads as TGTGCCAGCAGCCAAGTGGAAGGGAGACGAGGCTACACCTTC. Translated, it gives CASSQVEGRRGYTF.

V usage is TRBV19 and J usage is TRBJ2-5, with D possibly matching TRBD2 (5 bases). With 4 bases removed from V and 3 bases from J, the gap between germline ends came to 9 bases. The CDR3 spans 13 residues. Germline V gene sequence: CDR1 LNHDA, CDR2 SQIVND (reference sequence). CDR3 nucleotides: TGTGCCAGTAGTAGAGAGGGCAAAGAGACCCAGTACTTC. It codes for CASSREGKETQYF.

In DNA form, the CDR3 reads TGTTCCGGGAGCCCCAGGGACGAGCAGTACTTC. Translation gives CSGSPRDEQYF. The genes are TRBV2 and TRBJ2-7; a weak D match, TRBD2 (6 bases). CDR3 length: 11 residues. CDR1 is SNHLY, CDR2 FYNNEI, per germline.

This clone has just one count. The V call is TRBV6-5, the J call TRBJ2-3; D remains ambiguous. Germline V gene lookup returns CDR1 MNHEY and CDR2 SVGAGI. The CDR3 loop spans 13 amino acids. Trimming left V 5 bases short and J 2 bases short, with 8 bases between. The CDR3 protein is CASSLRYTDTQYF. The CDR3 bases are TGTGCCAGCAGTCTCAGGTACACAGATACGCAGTATTTT.

The chain has TRBV28 and TRBJ2-5; TRBD1 matches at 8 bases. CDR1 and CDR2 (germline): MDHEN, SYDVKM. CDR3 length: 15 amino acids. V was pared by 5 bases and J by 3 bases, with 8 bases of the junction left unmatched. The CDR3 spells CASSAVDRGEETQYF. In DNA, the CDR3 is TGTGCCAGCAGTGCCGTTGACAGGGGTGAAGAGACCCAGTACTTC.

V usage is TRBV28 and J usage is TRBJ2-5; no definite D call. The CDR3 runs to 12 residues. CDR1 and CDR2 (germline): MDHEN, SYDVKM. V was cut by 2 bases and J by 1 base, with 2 bases left in between. The CDR3 coding sequence is TGTGCCAGCAGTTTAGTCCAAGAGACCCAGTACTTC. Translated, it gives CASSLVQETQYF.

This clone was detected once. Other DNA sequences in the sample encode the same CDR3. The rearrangement links TRBV28 to TRBJ2-7; 12 bases line up with TRBD2. Looked up from germline, CDR1 is MDHEN and CDR2 is SYDVKM. The CDR3 is made up of 14 amino acids. The J segment lost 2 bases and the V segment lost 5 bases, leaving 1 base of the junction unmatched. The CDR3 DNA is TGTGCCAGCAGTCTAGCGGGAGGGACCTACGAGCAGTACTTC. Protein sequence: CASSLAGGTYEQYF.

The J gene is TRBJ2-5, the V gene TRBV25-1; 12 bases fit TRBD1. CDR1 is MGHDK and CDR2 is SYGVNS in the germline V gene. The CDR3 is 15 amino acids. The J segment lost 5 bases and the V segment lost 5 bases, leaving 6 bases of the junction unmatched. The CDR3 DNA sequence: TGTGCCAGCAGTAAGGGACAGGGGGCGTGGGAGACCCAGTACTTC. This codes for CASSKGQGAWETQYF.

This rearrangement joins TRBV2 to TRBJ2-7; D gene unclear. CDR1 is SNHLY, CDR2 FYNNEI, per germline. The CDR3 spans 12 residues. V was clipped by 3 bases and J by 3 bases, with 6 bases between them. The CDR3 is CASSDRHYEQYF. The CDR3 bases are TGTGCCAGCAGTGATCGGCACTACGAGCAGTACTTC.

V gene TRBV27 combines with J gene TRBJ1-1; tentatively, D is TRBD1 (6 bases). Trimming left V 2 bases short and J 5 bases short, with 12 bases between. The CDR3 length is 14 residues. Germline V CDR1 and CDR2: MNHEY, SMNVEV (reference sequence). CDR3 residues: CASSLRGQETEAFF. As DNA, the CDR3 is TGTGCCAGCAGTTTAAGGGGACAAGAGACTGAAGCTTTCTTT.

The gene calls are TRBV4-3 and TRBJ1-4, with unresolved D. V lost 0 bases to trimming and J lost 5 bases, with 13 bases between them. CDR1 LGHNA and CDR2 YSLEER come from the germline V gene. This CDR3 region has 16 residues. CDR3 region: CASSQDLWEYNEKLFF. CDR3 sequence (DNA): TGCGCCAGCAGCCAAGATCTATGGGAATACAATGAAAAACTGTTTTTT.

V usage is TRBV11-2 and J usage is TRBJ2-7, with unresolved D. CDR1 and CDR2 from the germline V gene are SGHAT and FQNNGV. V lost 4 bases to trimming and J lost 4 bases, with 14 bases between them. The CDR3 contains 14 residues. CDR3 residues: CASSSAPGPYEQYF. The CDR3 DNA is TGTGCCAGCAGCTCCGCGCCCGGACCTTACGAGCAGTACTTC.

The chain combines TRBV7-9 with TRBJ2-5, with TRBD1 matching 7 bases. This CDR3 has 14 residues. Trimming removed 6 bases from V and 2 bases from J; junction bases left unmatched: 6. The germline CDR1 and CDR2 sequences are SEHNR and FQNEAQ (reference sequence). CDR3 sequence (DNA): TGTGCCAGCAGACGGACAGGACCGCAAGAGACCCAGTACTTC. The encoded protein is CASRRTGPQETQYF.

This chain links TRBV7-2 with TRBJ2-1; D may be TRBD1 or TRBD2 (5 bases each). The CDR3 loop spans 15 amino acids. Germline values: CDR1 SGHTA, CDR2 FQGNSA. V shed 3 bases and J shed 4 bases, with 13 bases lying between them. The DNA for the CDR3 is TGTGCCAGCAGCTTCGTCCCGGGACGGTACAATGAGCAGTTCTTC. Translated, it gives CASSFVPGRYNEQFF.